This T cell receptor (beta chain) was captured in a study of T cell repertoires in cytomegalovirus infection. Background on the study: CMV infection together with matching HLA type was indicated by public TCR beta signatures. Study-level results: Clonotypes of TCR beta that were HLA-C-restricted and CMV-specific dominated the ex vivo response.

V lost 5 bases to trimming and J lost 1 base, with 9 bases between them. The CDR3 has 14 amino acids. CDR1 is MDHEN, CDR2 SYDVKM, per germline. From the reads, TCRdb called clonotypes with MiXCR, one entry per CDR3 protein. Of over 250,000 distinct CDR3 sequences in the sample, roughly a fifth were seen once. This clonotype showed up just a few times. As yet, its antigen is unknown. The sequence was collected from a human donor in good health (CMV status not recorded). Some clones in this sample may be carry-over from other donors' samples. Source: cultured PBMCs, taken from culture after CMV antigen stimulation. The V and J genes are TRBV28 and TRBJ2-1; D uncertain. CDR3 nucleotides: TGTGCCAGCAGTCTGGTTAGGTCCTACAATGAGCAGTTCTTC. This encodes CASSLVRSYNEQFF.